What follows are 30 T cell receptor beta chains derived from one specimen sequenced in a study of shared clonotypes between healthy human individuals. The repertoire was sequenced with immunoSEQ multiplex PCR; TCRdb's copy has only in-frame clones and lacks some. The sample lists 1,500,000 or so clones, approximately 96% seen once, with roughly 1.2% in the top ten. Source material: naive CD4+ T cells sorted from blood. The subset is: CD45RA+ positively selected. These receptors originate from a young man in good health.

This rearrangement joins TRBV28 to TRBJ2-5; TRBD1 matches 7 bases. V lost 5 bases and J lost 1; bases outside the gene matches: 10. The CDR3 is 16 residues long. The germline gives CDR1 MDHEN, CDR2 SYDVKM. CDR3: CASSRTGRGPQETQYF. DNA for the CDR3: TGTGCCAGCAGTCGGACAGGCCGAGGGCCCCAAGAGACCCAGTACTTC.

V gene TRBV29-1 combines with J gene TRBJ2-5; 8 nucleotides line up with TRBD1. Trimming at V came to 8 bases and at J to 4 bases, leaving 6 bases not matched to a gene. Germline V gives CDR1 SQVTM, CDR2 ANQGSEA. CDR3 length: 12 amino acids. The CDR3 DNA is TGCAGCTTCGGACAGGGTTCAGAGACCCAGTACTTC. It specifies CSFGQGSETQYF.

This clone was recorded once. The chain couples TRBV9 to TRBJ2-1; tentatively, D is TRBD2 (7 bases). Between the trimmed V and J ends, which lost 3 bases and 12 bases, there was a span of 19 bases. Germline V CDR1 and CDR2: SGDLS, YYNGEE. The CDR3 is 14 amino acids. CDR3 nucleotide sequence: TGTGCCAGCAGCGGAGGGGGGGGCACTGAGGGGCAGTTCTTC. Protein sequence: CASSGGGGTEGQFF. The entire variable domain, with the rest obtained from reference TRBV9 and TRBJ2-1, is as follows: DSGVTQTPKHLITATGQRVTLRCSPRSGDLSVYWYQQSLDQGLQFLIQYYNGEERAKGNILERFSAQQFPDLHSELNLSSLELGDSALYFCASSGGGGTEGQFFGPGTRLTVL.

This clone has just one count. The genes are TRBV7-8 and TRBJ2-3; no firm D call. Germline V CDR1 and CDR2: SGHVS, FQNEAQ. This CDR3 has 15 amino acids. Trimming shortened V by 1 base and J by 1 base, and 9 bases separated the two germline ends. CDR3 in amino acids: CASSLGYGGTDTQYF. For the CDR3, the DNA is TGTGCCAGCAGCTTAGGCTATGGGGGCACAGATACGCAGTATTTT.

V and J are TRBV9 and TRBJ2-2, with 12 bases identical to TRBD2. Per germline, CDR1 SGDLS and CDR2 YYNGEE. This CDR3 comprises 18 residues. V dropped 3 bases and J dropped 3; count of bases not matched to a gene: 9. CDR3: CASSASGRVVWDTGELFF. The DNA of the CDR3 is TGTGCCAGCAGCGCTAGCGGGAGGGTTGTCTGGGACACCGGGGAGCTGTTTTTT. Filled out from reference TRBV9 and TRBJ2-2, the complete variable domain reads DSGVTQTPKHLITATGQRVTLRCSPRSGDLSVYWYQQSLDQGLQFLIQYYNGEERAKGNILERFSAQQFPDLHSELNLSSLELGDSALYFCASSASGRVVWDTGELFFGEGSRLTVL.

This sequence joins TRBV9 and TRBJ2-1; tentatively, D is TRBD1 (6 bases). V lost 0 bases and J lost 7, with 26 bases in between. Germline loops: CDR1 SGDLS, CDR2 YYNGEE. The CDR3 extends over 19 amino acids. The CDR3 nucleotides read TGTGCCAGCAGCGTAGGGAACAAGGGGGTGCCCCCCATTAGGAATGAGCAGTTCTTC. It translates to CASSVGNKGVPPIRNEQFF.

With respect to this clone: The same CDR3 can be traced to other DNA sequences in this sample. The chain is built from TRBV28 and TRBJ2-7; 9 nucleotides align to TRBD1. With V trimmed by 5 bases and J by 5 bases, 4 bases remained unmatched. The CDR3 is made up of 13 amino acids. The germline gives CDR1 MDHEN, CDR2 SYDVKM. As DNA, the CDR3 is TGTGCCAGCAGTCCGGGACAGGGTCACGAGCAGTACTTC. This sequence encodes CASSPGQGHEQYF. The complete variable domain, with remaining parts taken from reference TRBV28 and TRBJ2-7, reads DVKVTQSSRYLVKRTGEKVFLECVQDMDHENMFWYRQDPGLGLRLIYFSYDVKMKEKGDIPEGYSVSREKKERFSLILESASTNQTSMYLCASSPGQGHEQYFGPGTRLTVT.

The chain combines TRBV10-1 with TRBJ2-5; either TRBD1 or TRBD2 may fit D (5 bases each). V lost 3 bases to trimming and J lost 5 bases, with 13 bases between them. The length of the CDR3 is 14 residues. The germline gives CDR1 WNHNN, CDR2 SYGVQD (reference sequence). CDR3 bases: TGCGCCAGCAGTGAAAGGGGAGATCGGGAGACCCAGTACTTC. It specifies CASSERGDRETQYF.

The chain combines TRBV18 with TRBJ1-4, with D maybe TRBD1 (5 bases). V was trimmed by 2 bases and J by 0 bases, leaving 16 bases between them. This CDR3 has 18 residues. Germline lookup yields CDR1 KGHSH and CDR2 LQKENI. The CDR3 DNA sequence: TGTGCCAGCTCACCAAGCTCGATCCTAGGGGCAACTAATGAAAAACTGTTTTTT. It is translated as CASSPSSILGATNEKLFF.

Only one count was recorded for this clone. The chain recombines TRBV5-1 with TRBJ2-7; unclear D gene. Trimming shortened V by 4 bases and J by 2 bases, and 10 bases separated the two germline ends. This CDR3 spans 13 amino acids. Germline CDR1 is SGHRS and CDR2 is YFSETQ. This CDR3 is CASSMAVPYEQYF. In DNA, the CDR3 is TGCGCCAGCAGCATGGCCGTCCCCTACGAGCAGTACTTC.

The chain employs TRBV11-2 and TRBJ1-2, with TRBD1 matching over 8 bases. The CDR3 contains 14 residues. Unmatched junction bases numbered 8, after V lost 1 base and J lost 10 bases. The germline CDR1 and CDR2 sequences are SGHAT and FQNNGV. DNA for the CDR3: TGTGCCAGCAGCTTAGGAGCAGGGGGCTACGACTACACCTTC. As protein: CASSLGAGGYDYTF.

CDR3 bases: TGTGCCAGCAGCCTTCTAGGAGGGCTCTCCTACAATGAGCAGTTCTTC. It translates to CASSLLGGLSYNEQFF. This rearrangement joins TRBV6-6 to TRBJ2-1, with D perhaps TRBD2 (6 bases). Germline V gene sequence: CDR1 MNHNY, CDR2 SVGAGI (reference sequence). The CDR3 consists of 16 residues. Trimming shortened V by 6 bases and J by 0 bases, and 15 bases separated the two germline ends.

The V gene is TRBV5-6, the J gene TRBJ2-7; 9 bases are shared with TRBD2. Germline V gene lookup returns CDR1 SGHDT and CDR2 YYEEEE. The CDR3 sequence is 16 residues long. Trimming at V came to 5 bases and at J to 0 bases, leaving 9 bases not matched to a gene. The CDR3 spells CASSSSSGRSSYEQYF. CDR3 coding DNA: TGTGCCAGCAGTTCATCAAGCGGGAGGAGCTCCTACGAGCAGTACTTC.

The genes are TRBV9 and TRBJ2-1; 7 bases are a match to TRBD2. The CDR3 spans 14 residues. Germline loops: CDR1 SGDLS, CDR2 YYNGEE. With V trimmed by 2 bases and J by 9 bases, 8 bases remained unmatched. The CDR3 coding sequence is TGTGCCAGCAGCGTTGGCGGGAGCTATAGTGAGCAGTTCTTC. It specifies CASSVGGSYSEQFF.

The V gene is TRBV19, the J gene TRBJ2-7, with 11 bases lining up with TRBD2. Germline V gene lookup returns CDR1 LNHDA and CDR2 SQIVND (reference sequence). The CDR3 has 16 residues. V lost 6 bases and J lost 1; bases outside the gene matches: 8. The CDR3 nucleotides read TGTGCCAGTAGCGCTGTTCTAGCGGGAGGATCCTACGAGCAGTACTTC. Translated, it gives CASSAVLAGGSYEQYF.

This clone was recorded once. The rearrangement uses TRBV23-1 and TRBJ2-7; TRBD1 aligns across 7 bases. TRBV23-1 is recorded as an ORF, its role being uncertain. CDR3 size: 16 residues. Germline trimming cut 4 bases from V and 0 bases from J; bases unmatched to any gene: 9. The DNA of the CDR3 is TGCGCCAGCAGTCGCTCCGGGACAGAAAGCTCCTACGAGCAGTACTTC. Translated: CASSRSGTESSYEQYF.

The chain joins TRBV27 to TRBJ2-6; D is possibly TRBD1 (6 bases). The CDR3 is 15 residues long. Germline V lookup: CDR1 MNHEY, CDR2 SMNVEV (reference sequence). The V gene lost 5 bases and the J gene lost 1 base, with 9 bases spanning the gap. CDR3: CASSIRGSGANVLTF. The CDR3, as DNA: TGTGCCAGCAGTATAAGGGGGTCTGGGGCCAACGTCCTGACTTTC.

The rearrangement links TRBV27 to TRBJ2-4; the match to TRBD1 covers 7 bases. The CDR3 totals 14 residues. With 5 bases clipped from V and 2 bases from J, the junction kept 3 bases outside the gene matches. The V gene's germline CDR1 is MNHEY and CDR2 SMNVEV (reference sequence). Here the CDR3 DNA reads TGTGCCAGCAGTCCGACAGGGTCCAAAAACATTCAGTACTTC. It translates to CASSPTGSKNIQYF.

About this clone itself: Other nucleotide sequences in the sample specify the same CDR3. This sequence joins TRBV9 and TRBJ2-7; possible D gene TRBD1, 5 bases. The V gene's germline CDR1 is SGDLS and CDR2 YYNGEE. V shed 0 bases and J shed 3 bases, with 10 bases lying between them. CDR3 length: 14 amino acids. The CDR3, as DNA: TGTGCCAGCAGCGTAGGGCAGGGTGACTACGAGCAGTACTTC. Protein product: CASSVGQGDYEQYF.

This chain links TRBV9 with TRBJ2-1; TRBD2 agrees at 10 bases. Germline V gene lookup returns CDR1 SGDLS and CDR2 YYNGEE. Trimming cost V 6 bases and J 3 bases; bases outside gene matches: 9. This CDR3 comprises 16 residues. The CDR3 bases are TGTGCCAGCACCCTCGGACTAGCGGATAACTACAATGAGCAGTTCTTC. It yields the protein CASTLGLADNYNEQFF.

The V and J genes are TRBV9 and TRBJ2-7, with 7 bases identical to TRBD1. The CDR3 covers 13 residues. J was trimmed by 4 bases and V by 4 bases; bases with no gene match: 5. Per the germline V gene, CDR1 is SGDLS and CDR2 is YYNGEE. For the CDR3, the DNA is TGTGCCAGCAGCCCTCGGGACAGATACGAGCAGTACTTC. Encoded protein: CASSPRDRYEQYF.

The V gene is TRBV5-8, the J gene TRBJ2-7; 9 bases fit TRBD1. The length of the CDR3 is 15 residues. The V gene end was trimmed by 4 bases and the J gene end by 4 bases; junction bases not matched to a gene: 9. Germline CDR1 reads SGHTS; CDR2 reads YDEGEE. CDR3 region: CASSRYRDRVYEQYF. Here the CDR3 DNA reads TGTGCCAGCAGCCGTTACCGGGACAGGGTATACGAGCAGTACTTC.

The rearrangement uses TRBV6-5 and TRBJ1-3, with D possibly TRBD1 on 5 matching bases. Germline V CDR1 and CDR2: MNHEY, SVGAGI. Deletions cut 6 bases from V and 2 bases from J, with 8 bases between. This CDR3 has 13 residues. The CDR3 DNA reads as TGTGCCAGCAGGTCGGGGCCTGGAAACACCATATATTTT. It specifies CASRSGPGNTIYF.

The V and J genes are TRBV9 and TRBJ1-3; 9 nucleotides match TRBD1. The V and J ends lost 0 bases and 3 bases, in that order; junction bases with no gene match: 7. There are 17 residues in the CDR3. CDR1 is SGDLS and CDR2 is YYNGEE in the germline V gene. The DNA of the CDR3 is TGTGCCAGCAGCGTAGGAGAGACAGGGGGTTATGGAAACACCATATATTTT. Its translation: CASSVGETGGYGNTIYF.

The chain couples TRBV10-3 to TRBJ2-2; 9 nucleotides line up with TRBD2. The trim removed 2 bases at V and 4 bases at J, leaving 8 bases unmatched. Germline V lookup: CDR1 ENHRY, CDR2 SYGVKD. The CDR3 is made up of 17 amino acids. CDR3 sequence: CAISEPLAGRPTGELFF. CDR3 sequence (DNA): TGTGCCATCAGTGAGCCGCTAGCGGGGCGACCCACCGGGGAGCTGTTTTTT.

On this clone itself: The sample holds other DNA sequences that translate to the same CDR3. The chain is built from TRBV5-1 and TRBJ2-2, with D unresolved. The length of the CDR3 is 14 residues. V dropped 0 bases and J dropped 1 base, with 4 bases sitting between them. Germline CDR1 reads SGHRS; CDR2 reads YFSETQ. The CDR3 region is CASSLDWNTGELFF. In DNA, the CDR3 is TGCGCCAGCAGCTTGGACTGGAACACCGGGGAGCTGTTTTTT. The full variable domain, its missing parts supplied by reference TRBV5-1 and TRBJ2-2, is KAGVTQTPRYLIKTRGQQVTLSCSPISGHRSVSWYQQTPGQGLQFLFEYFSETQRNKGNFPGRFSGRQFSNSRSEMNVSTLELGDSALYLCASSLDWNTGELFFGEGSRLTVL.

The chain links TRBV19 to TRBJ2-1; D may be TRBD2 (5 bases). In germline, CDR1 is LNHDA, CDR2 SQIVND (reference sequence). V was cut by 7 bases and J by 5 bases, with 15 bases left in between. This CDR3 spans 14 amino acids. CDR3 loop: CASIAGPADNEQFF. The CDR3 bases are TGTGCCAGTATCGCGGGCCCCGCTGACAATGAGCAGTTCTTC.

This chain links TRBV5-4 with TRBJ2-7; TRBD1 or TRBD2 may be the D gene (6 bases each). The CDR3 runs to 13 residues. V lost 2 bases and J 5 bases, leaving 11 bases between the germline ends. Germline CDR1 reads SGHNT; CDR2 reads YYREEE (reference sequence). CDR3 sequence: CASSLQGGDEQYF. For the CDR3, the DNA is TGTGCCAGCAGCTTACAGGGAGGAGACGAGCAGTACTTC.

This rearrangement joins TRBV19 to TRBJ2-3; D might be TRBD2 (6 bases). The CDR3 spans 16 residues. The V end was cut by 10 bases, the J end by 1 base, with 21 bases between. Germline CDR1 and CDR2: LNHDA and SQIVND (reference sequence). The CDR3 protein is CATLSPMGTRTDTQYF. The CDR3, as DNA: TGTGCCACCCTGAGTCCGATGGGGACTCGCACAGATACGCAGTATTTT.

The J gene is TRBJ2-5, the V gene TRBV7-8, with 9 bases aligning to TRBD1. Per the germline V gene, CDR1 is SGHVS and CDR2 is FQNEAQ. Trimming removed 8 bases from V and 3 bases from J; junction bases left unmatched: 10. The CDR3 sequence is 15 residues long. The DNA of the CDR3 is TGTGCCAGCCGAACCCGGGACAGGGATAAAGAGACCCAGTACTTC. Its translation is CASRTRDRDKETQYF. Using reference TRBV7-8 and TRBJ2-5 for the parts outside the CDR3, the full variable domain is GAGVSQSPRYKVAKRGQDVALRCDPISGHVSLFWYQQALGQGPEFLTYFQNEAQLDKSGLPSDRFFAERPEGSVSTLKIQRTQQEDSAVYLCASRTRDRDKETQYFGPGTRLLVL.